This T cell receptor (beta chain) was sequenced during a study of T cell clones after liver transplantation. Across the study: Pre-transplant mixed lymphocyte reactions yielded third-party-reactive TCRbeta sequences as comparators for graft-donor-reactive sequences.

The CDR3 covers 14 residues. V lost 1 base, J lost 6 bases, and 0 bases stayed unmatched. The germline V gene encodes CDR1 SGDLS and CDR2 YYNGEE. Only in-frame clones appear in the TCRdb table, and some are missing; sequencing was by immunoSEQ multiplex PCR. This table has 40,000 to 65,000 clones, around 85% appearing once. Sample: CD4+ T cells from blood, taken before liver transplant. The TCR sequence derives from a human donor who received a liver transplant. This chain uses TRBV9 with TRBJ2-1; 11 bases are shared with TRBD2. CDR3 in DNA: TGTGCCAGCAGCGTACTAGCGGGGGGCAATGAGCAGTTCTTC. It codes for CASSVLAGGNEQFF.